This paragraph reports one TCR beta chain. These data belong to a study of CD4 and CD8 cells across lung adenocarcinoma regions. The patients had localized lung adenocarcinoma, a non-small cell subtype. Germline V lookup: CDR1 SGHTA, CDR2 FQGNSA. Deletions cut 3 bases from V and 0 bases from J, with 12 bases between. This CDR3 spans 16 amino acids. A single record per CDR3 protein comes from TCRdb applying MiXCR to the PCR reads. This sample has under 20,000 distinct CDR3 sequences, with about half found just once. This chain joins TRBV7-2 and TRBJ2-4; possibly TRBD2 for D (6 bases). The receptor was derived from a male donor with lung adenocarcinoma. The CD4 and CD8 labels of this study may be unreliable. Specimen: CD4+ T cells from the margin of a lung tumor. CDR3 residues: CASSFSGVLAKNIQYF. CDR3 DNA sequence: TGTGCCAGCAGCTTTAGCGGAGTACTAGCCAAAAACATTCAGTACTTC. The variable domain in full, completed from reference TRBV7-2 and TRBJ2-4, reads GAGVSQSPSNKVTEKGKDVELRCDPISGHTALYWYRQSLGQGLEFLIYFQGNSAPDKSGLPSDRFSAERTGGSVSTLTIQRTQQEDSAVYLCASSFSGVLAKNIQYFGAGTRLSVL.